The subject of this entry is one TCR beta chain. Its antigen is unknown. The junction departs from the called germline gene at one end, perhaps through a read error. These data are taken from a study of T cells in Graves' hyperthyroidism and ophthalmopathy (dated by TCRdb to the late 2010s). Notes on the research overall: Peripheral blood samples were taken at the time of initial diagnosis, prior to any treatment. In addition, the study compared T-cell repertoires in thyroid tissue and in blood from several Graves' hyperthyroidism patients. After blood sampling, hyperthyroidism patients were treated with methimazole at a starting dose of 30 mg daily, and ophthalmopathy patients were treated with high-dose intravenous methylprednisolone. Prospective prediction of ophthalmopathy was tested in an independent validation cohort consisting of about 20 hyperthyroidism patients and some 16 patients who later progressed to ophthalmopathy. The 100 or so discovery patients were randomly split 7:3 into training and test sets. To identify distinguishing TCR V-J signatures, a discovery cohort of 95 to 100 patients was used, comprising roughly 45 with Graves' ophthalmopathy and about 59 with stable Graves' hyperthyroidism. TCR Vbeta CDR3 sequencing of 130 to 150 peripheral blood samples (approximately 44 ophthalmopathy, approximately 80 hyperthyroidism and some 17 progressor patients) is reported in the paper.

The TCR beta CDR3 regions were amplified from the RNA transcripts. The first round of RT-PCR for the TCR CDR3 was performed with the HTBI primer set and the Qiagen OneStep RT-PCR kit. Libraries were constructed in a second round of multiplex PCR, after which size selection and purification were carried out. The libraries were sequenced on an Illumina HiSeq2000 using paired-end 100 bp reads. Concerning the study's data processing: SOAPnuke was used to process the raw data, removing reads that contained adapters or uncalled bases, had a mean Phred below 15, or lacked an exact match to the constant primer or identifier. COPE v1.2.5 was used to merge high-quality paired reads, and clonotypes were defined as unique nucleotide sequences. MiTCR v1.1 was used to align the clonotypes against IMGT TRBV, TRBD and TRBJ reference segments. Only V-J combinations with frequency above 0.0001, covering 99% to 99.2% of repertoires, were analysed. The TCS score was defined as the ratio of F50 (clonal expansion) to E x V (chaos), calculated using BLOSUM62-based TCRdist between CDR3 peptides within each V-J. Welch's t-statistics and random forest reduced approximately 520 V-J features to about 12, which were used in a naive Bayes classifier (R e1071). Starting from the raw public reads, TCRdb applied fastp trimming at Q25, assembled clones with MiXCR and retained in-frame beta chains. Rows are combined by CDR3 protein, so each entry shows the most common genes and DNA. The V and J calls follow TCRdb's processing rather than the paper's. For this sample the table gives around 300,000 distinct CDR3 sequences, of which 13% were detected only once. The top ten constitute about 8% of the sample.

The germline V gene supplies CDR1 SGHVS and CDR2 FNYEAQ. The CDR3 has 14 amino acids, counting the end cysteine and phenylalanine. CDR3 DNA is the only sequence kept; it has 42 bases, read in frame from the first base. The hyperthyroidism patients were between 18 and 65 years old and newly diagnosed, with a disease duration of less than 2 months. Any patient with an uncontrolled infection, another autoimmune disease, pregnancy or lactation was excluded. Diagnoses relied on clinical symptoms, serum thyroxine and TRAb, thyroid ultrasound and orbital computed tomography. Blood from progressor patients was drawn when they were first diagnosed with hyperthyroidism, before any ophthalmopathy symptoms appeared. Ficoll-Paque density gradient centrifugation was used to isolate PBMCs from around 10 ml of fresh peripheral blood. Patients classed as progressors first received a Graves' hyperthyroidism diagnosis and then went on to develop ophthalmopathy during follow-up. Trizol reagent was used to extract total RNA, and RNA quality was then checked on an Agilent 2100 Bioanalyzer.

Broad study findings and their caveats: Sample size was not statistically predetermined, and investigators were not blinded to group allocation. Most expanded thyroid clonotypes (frequency above 0.001) were also detected in blood, a finding suggesting that blood repertoires may reflect thyroid immune responses. A 13 V-J signature model separated ophthalmopathy from stable hyperthyroidism, with nearly 90% sensitivity and 81.08% specificity in cross-validation and 80%/75% in testing. In validation, progression to ophthalmopathy was predicted by the model with 70% to 71% sensitivity and 72.22% specificity, a median of about 6 months before onset.

Sequencing was done on a sample of blood. The TCR was taken from a woman aged 25 to 45 with Graves' hyperthyroidism that later progressed to Graves' ophthalmopathy. The rearranged chain carries TRBV7-6 and TRBJ2-7; the D region is possibly TRBD1 or TRBD2, each matching across 6 bases. The CDR3 reads CASSFSGALGEQHF. The nucleotide sequence is given as TGTGCCAGCAGTTTCTCGGGGGCACTAGGAGAGCAGCACTTC.